This TCR beta chain is drawn from a study of blood T cell repertoires in COVID-19. Study background: Some COVID-19 samples were acute and others convalescent; all came from the United States, Italy and Spain.

The CDR3 consists of 15 residues. Germline V gene sequence: CDR1 SGHVS, CDR2 FQNEAQ. V was clipped by 0 bases and J by 1 base, with 9 bases between them. In the authors' workflow: Nucleated cell number was recorded as an estimate derived from reference gene primer amplification. Clones were sequenced by immunoSEQ multiplex PCR, and TCRdb holds only the in-frame ones, with some missing. D and trimming were read from the DNA, whereas the V and J calls and clone size are those reported in that table. The sample includes 200,000 or so clones, around 80% seen only once; the top ten take 6.9%. This chain connects TRBV7-8 to TRBJ1-1; D might be TRBD1 (6 bases). The source material was peripheral blood. This sequence originates from a human donor with acute or convalescent COVID-19. The donor label of this sample is uncertain. The CDR3 DNA reads TGTGCCAGCAGCTTAGCCCCCAGGGGGAACACTGAAGCTTTCTTT. It encodes CASSLAPRGNTEAFF.